These 26 T cell receptor beta chains came from one sample sequenced in a study of a mutant IDH1 vaccine in newly diagnosed glioma. These receptors have no known antigen. Produced via immunoSEQ multiplex PCR; TCRdb's table is partial and in-frame only. The profile shows fewer than 95,000 clones, approximately 78% of them singletons. Noted time point: week 47, end of study. All doses held 300 ug of mutant IDH1 20-mer peptide, with topical imiquimod. The sequenced sample was PBMCs, obtained from a glioma patient whose treatment included an IDH1 peptide vaccine. The receptors shown here come from a man aged 35-49 years with glioma.

The chain recombines TRBV7-2 with TRBJ1-2; D ambiguous. The CDR3 spans 15 residues. V was trimmed by 3 bases and J by 0 bases, leaving 11 bases between them. CDR1 SGHTA and CDR2 FQGNSA come from the germline V gene. CDR3 DNA: TGTGCCAGCAGCTTTATCGGAAAAGCTAACTATGGCTACACCTTC. Amino acid sequence: CASSFIGKANYGYTF.

The rearrangement uses TRBV7-8 and TRBJ2-5, with 9 bases lining up with TRBD2. The end of the DNA fits TRBJ2-7 better, so the J call may be wrong. This CDR3 region has 15 residues. Looked up from germline, CDR1 is SGHVS and CDR2 is FQNEAQ. CDR3 sequence: CASSLASGSTYEQYF. The CDR3 DNA is TGTGCCAGCAGCTTAGCTAGCGGGAGCACGTACGAGCAGTACTTC.

This clone was seen a few times. J is TRBJ1-4 and V is TRBV28, with D tentatively TRBD1 (6 bases). This CDR3 is built from 17 residues. V lost 3 bases to trimming and J lost 7 bases, with 21 bases between them. Germline CDR1 is MDHEN and CDR2 is SYDVKM. The CDR3 DNA reads TGTGCCAGCAGTTTTTTTGAATGGGCGGGGGGCGGTGAAAAACTGTTTTTT. This sequence encodes CASSFFEWAGGGEKLFF.

This chain connects TRBV10-3 to TRBJ2-7; D may be TRBD1 (6 bases). CDR3 length: 14 amino acids. Trimming took off 7 bases at V and 3 bases at J, with 16 bases between the two ends. The germline V gene encodes CDR1 ENHRY and CDR2 SYGVKD. The CDR3 DNA sequence: TGTGCCATCACCCCAGGGACAAGTCACTACGAGCAGTACTTC. Translating it yields CAITPGTSHYEQYF.

This clone has just a few counts. The rearrangement links TRBV4-1 to TRBJ2-1, with 10 bases aligning to TRBD2. The CDR3 covers 17 residues. Germline CDR1 MGHRA, CDR2 YSYEKL. After removal of 5 bases from V and 1 base from J, the junction contained 8 bases not matched to a gene. The CDR3 DNA follows: TGCGCCAGCAGCGGATCTAGCGGGAGAGGGTCCTACAATGAGCAGTTCTTC. This encodes CASSGSSGRGSYNEQFF.

The J gene is TRBJ1-4, the V gene TRBV9; perhaps TRBD1 as D (6 bases). The CDR3 has 14 amino acids. The germline V gene encodes CDR1 SGDLS and CDR2 YYNGEE. Between the trimmed V and J ends, which lost 3 bases and 5 bases, there was a span of 11 bases. Here the CDR3 reads CASSGTAANEKLFF. CDR3 nucleotide sequence: TGTGCCAGCAGCGGGACAGCTGCCAATGAAAAACTGTTTTTT. The full variable domain, rest sourced from reference TRBV9 and TRBJ1-4, is DSGVTQTPKHLITATGQRVTLRCSPRSGDLSVYWYQQSLDQGLQFLIQYYNGEERAKGNILERFSAQQFPDLHSELNLSSLELGDSALYFCASSGTAANEKLFFGSGTQLSVL.

The genes are TRBV28 and TRBJ1-5, with D possibly TRBD1 on 6 matching bases. In germline, CDR1 is MDHEN, CDR2 SYDVKM. V dropped 6 bases and J dropped 7 bases, with 16 bases sitting between them. The CDR3 has 14 amino acids. CDR3 bases: TGTGCCAGCAGCCTACTACAGGGTAACCAGCCCCAGCATTTT. This encodes CASSLLQGNQPQHF.

The chain employs TRBV6-1 and TRBJ1-2; no definite D call. Germline CDR1 MNHNS, CDR2 SASEGT. Trimming removed 1 base from V and 4 bases from J, with 13 bases in between. This CDR3 is built from 15 residues. CDR3 sequence reads: CASSEVGGRGYGYTF. The DNA of the CDR3 is TGTGCCAGCAGTGAAGTCGGAGGGCGGGGCTATGGCTACACCTTC.

V is TRBV9 and J is TRBJ2-3; 7 nucleotides agree with TRBD2. CDR1 SGDLS and CDR2 YYNGEE come from the germline V gene. With 4 bases clipped from V and 2 bases from J, the junction kept 4 bases outside the gene matches. CDR3 length: 14 residues. The CDR3 sequence is CASSPRDYTDTQYF. CDR3 in DNA: TGTGCCAGCAGCCCACGGGACTACACAGATACGCAGTATTTT.

The V call is TRBV5-8, the J call TRBJ1-4; TRBD1 might be the D (5 bases). The CDR3 totals 16 residues. Germline CDR1 SGHTS, CDR2 YDEGEE. Deletions cut 2 bases from V and 0 bases from J, with 11 bases between. The CDR3 is CASSFGGFATNEKLFF. The CDR3 nucleotides are TGTGCCAGCAGCTTTGGGGGGTTTGCAACTAATGAAAAACTGTTTTTT.

This chain joins TRBV29-1 and TRBJ2-2; D possibly corresponds to TRBD1 (6 bases). V was pared by 4 bases and J by 2 bases, with 14 bases between. Germline assignment: CDR1 SQVTM and CDR2 ANQGSEA. The CDR3 length is 15 residues. CDR3 in DNA: TGCAGCGTTGCGGGTTCCAGGGGAAACACCGGGGAGCTGTTTTTT. It encodes CSVAGSRGNTGELFF.

V is TRBV2 and J is TRBJ2-5; D is uncertain. Trimming left V 3 bases short and J 5 bases short, with 1 base between. Germline V lookup: CDR1 SNHLY, CDR2 FYNNEI. The CDR3 has 10 residues. The CDR3 nucleotides are TGTGCCAGCAGTGACGAGACCCAGTACTTC. The encoded protein is CASSDETQYF.

The chain links TRBV6-1 to TRBJ2-7; TRBD1 matches 9 bases. The J segment lost 1 base and the V segment lost 4 bases, leaving 5 bases of the junction unmatched. Germline V gives CDR1 MNHNS, CDR2 SASEGT. This CDR3 has 15 amino acids. The CDR3 is CASSVRDRVSYEQYF. CDR3 nucleotide sequence: TGTGCCAGCAGTGTCCGGGACAGGGTGTCCTACGAGCAGTACTTC.

The chain couples TRBV6-1 to TRBJ1-2; D gene uncertain. The V gene's germline CDR1 is MNHNS and CDR2 SASEGT. Trimming pared 2 bases from V and 0 bases from J, leaving 10 bases between. The CDR3 runs to 15 residues. The CDR3 spells CASSESPRSNYGYTF. The CDR3 DNA sequence: TGTGCCAGCAGTGAATCCCCACGCTCTAACTATGGCTACACCTTC.

The chain joins TRBV6-1 to TRBJ1-2; tentatively, D is TRBD1 (5 bases). Trimming stripped 6 bases from V and 6 bases from J, with 17 bases between. CDR3 length: 14 amino acids. Germline V gene sequence: CDR1 MNHNS, CDR2 SASEGT. CDR3 coding DNA: TGTGCCAGCAGGCCTCGGGGGGGGTCGGATGGCTACACCTTC. Its protein product is CASRPRGGSDGYTF.

This clone appeared a single time. The V call is TRBV14, the J call TRBJ2-6; D gene unclear. Deletions cut 4 bases from V and 0 bases from J, with 13 bases between. This CDR3 is built from 17 residues. Germline CDR1 SGHDN, CDR2 FVKESK. The CDR3 region is CASSPRLRFSGANVLTF. The CDR3 DNA reads TGTGCCAGCAGCCCCCGGTTGAGGTTCTCTGGGGCCAACGTCCTGACTTTC.

This chain uses TRBV19 with TRBJ1-5, with D perhaps matching TRBD1 (5 bases). This CDR3 comprises 16 residues. Trimming stripped 3 bases from V and 4 bases from J, with 16 bases between. Germline lookup yields CDR1 LNHDA and CDR2 SQIVND (reference sequence). CDR3 protein: CASSISSGLQNQPQHF. Written as DNA, the CDR3 is TGTGCCAGTAGTATTTCTTCGGGACTGCAAAATCAGCCCCAGCATTTT.

V gene TRBV5-1 combines with J gene TRBJ1-1; TRBD1 aligns across 11 bases. CDR1 SGHRS and CDR2 YFSETQ come from the germline V gene. V shed 4 bases and J 5 bases; nucleotides not matched to a gene: 4. The CDR3 is 14 amino acids. The CDR3 DNA reads TGCGCCAGCAGCCGCGGACAGGGGGCGACTGAAGCTTTCTTT. Encoded protein: CASSRGQGATEAFF.

The chain uses TRBV4-3 and TRBJ2-1, with 7 bases lining up with TRBD1. The germline V gene has CDR1 LGHNA and CDR2 YSLEER. The CDR3 runs to 12 residues. Germline trimming cut 1 base from V and 9 bases from J; bases unmatched to any gene: 0. CDR3 sequence reads: CASSQAGGEQFF. The CDR3, as DNA: TGCGCCAGCAGCCAAGCAGGGGGTGAGCAGTTCTTC.

This chain links TRBV10-3 with TRBJ1-1; 7 bases line up with TRBD1. The CDR3 runs 12 residues. The germline V gene encodes CDR1 ENHRY and CDR2 SYGVKD. V gave up 11 bases and J gave up 6 bases; unmatched junction bases: 9. The CDR3 loop reads CAARQGSAEAFF. The DNA of the CDR3 is TGTGCCGCCAGACAGGGAAGCGCTGAAGCTTTCTTT.

The chain recombines TRBV4-2 with TRBJ2-1; D gene ambiguous. V was shortened by 0 bases and J by 7 bases, with 10 bases between the two germline ends. This CDR3 spans 14 amino acids. Per the germline V gene, CDR1 is LGHNA and CDR2 is YNFKEQ. The CDR3 sequence: CASSQDGKANEQFF. Here the CDR3 DNA reads TGTGCCAGCAGCCAAGATGGAAAGGCGAATGAGCAGTTCTTC.

This chain joins TRBV4-3 and TRBJ2-3; 11 bases match TRBD1. Trimming took 0 bases from V and 3 from J; bases not matched to a gene: 5. The CDR3 spans 17 residues. Germline V gene lookup returns CDR1 LGHNA and CDR2 YSLEER. The CDR3 is CASSQDRTGGETDTQYF. The CDR3 bases are TGCGCCAGCAGCCAAGACAGGACAGGGGGCGAGACAGATACGCAGTATTTT.

The chain is built from TRBV21-1 and TRBJ2-3; the DNA was not used to check the table's D call, TRBD2. TRBV21-1 is reported as a pseudogene. This CDR3 spans 18 amino acids. The CDR3 loop reads CASILTAPGLPSTDTQYF. CDR3 DNA sequence: TGTGCCAGCATCCTGACAGCTCCGGGACTACCGAGCACAGATACGCAGTATTTT.

CDR3 residues: CASSGPQGNEQYF. The CDR3 DNA reads as TGTGCCAGCAGCGGACCACAGGGGAACGAGCAGTACTTC. The rearrangement joins TRBV9 to TRBJ2-7; the match to TRBD1 covers 7 bases. The germline V gene has CDR1 SGDLS and CDR2 YYNGEE. The CDR3 consists of 13 residues. Trimming at V came to 3 bases and at J to 5 bases, leaving 5 bases not matched to a gene.

The chain couples TRBV19 to TRBJ1-2; no firm D call. This CDR3 is 14 amino acids long. Trimming took off 3 bases at V and 4 bases at J, with 12 bases between the two ends. CDR1 is LNHDA and CDR2 is SQIVND in the germline V gene (reference sequence). CDR3 nucleotides: TGTGCCAGTAGTATTTCAGGACCCCTCTATGGCTACACCTTC. Amino acid sequence: CASSISGPLYGYTF.

This chain links TRBV5-5 with TRBJ2-3; 8 bases are a match to TRBD1. The CDR3 has 15 residues. Germline loops: CDR1 SGHKS, CDR2 YYEKEE (reference sequence). Losses at the gene ends were 2 bases for V and 3 bases for J; bases not matched to a gene: 5. CDR3 DNA sequence: TGTGCCAGCAGCTTCCAGGGGGCTCGGACAGATACGCAGTATTTT. It is translated as CASSFQGARTDTQYF.